The subject of this entry is one TCR beta chain. The data originate from a study of blood T cell repertoires in COVID-19. Turning to the study itself: Acute and convalescent COVID-19 samples came from the United States, Italy and Spain. The analysed material was cDNA or gDNA that came from T cells, B-cell-depleted T cells, or PBMCs.

The CDR3 is made up of 12 amino acids. From germline, CDR1 is SGHTA and CDR2 FQGNSA. V was shortened by 5 bases and J by 11 bases, with 13 bases between the two germline ends. Some clones are missing from TCRdb's copy, which holds only in-frame ones; the method was immunoSEQ multiplex PCR. The sample includes 70,000 to 100,000 clones, 80% to 90% of them seen just once. The sequencing input was peripheral blood. The gene calls are TRBV7-2 and TRBJ2-1; D is possibly TRBD2 (6 bases). This receptor was identified in a man older than 75 with active or convalescent COVID-19. CDR3: CASSRMGTQQFF. CDR3 nucleotide sequence: TGTGCCAGCAGCCGTATGGGGACTCAGCAGTTCTTC.